Listed below are T cell receptor beta chains from one sample, sequenced in a study of T cell responses to AZD1222 COVID-19 vaccine. Clones were sequenced by immunoSEQ multiplex PCR, and TCRdb holds only the in-frame ones, with some missing. The sample consists of roughly 120,000 clones, about 92% of them appearing once. The sample in question was peripheral blood, obtained 28 days after the second AZD1222 dose. The receptors derive from an adult who received the AZD1222 COVID-19 vaccine. Both conserved end residues are trimmed from each CDR3.

CDR3	J	V
ASSLARTGYGYT	TRBJ1-2	TRBV7-8
ASTWEFYGYT	TRBJ1-2	TRBV11-2
ASSLSGGGGKNYGYT	TRBJ1-2	TRBV27
ASSQVPGQGRLDYGYT	TRBJ1-2	TRBV5-1
ASSKSQGTYEQY	TRBJ2-7	TRBV6-5
ASSFGFGGLNTEAF	TRBJ1-1	TRBV6-2/TRBV6-3
ATSSRRESHEQF	TRBJ2-1	TRBV15
ASSPRTGGASETQY	TRBJ2-5	TRBV19
ASSPVQGGGSGANVLT	TRBJ2-6	TRBV6-6
ASSYRLAGLTDTQY	TRBJ2-3	TRBV6-6
ASSQFGAYNEQF	TRBJ2-1	TRBV7-2
ASSILSEHEQY	TRBJ2-7	TRBV5-6
ASSPGPRQTQY	TRBJ2-5	TRBV6-4
ASTHAVRLNTEAF	TRBJ1-1	TRBV19
ASRRYSNQPQH	TRBJ1-5	TRBV28
ASSLAEGNLGYT	TRBJ1-2	TRBV7-2
ASSPGLAGVPYNEQF	TRBJ2-1	TRBV7-3
ASSSRDREIETQY	TRBJ2-5	TRBV27
ASTLGGGTNYGYT	TRBJ1-2	TRBV7-9
ASSSSGGQKTNEQF	TRBJ2-1	TRBV7-3
ASSELDATNEKLF	TRBJ1-4	TRBV14
AISVSMVETSYNEQF	TRBJ2-1	TRBV10-3
ASSWQGGTEAF	TRBJ1-1	TRBV6-5
ASSQAGGTDTQY	TRBJ2-3	TRBV9
ASSYRGQGGYT	TRBJ1-2	TRBV6-5
ASSQGGGEQF	TRBJ2-1	TRBV4-3
ASSFVLGTEAF	TRBJ1-1	TRBV14
ASSPGQNEKLF	TRBJ1-4	TRBV18
ASSQGLAGFPTGYEQY	TRBJ2-7	TRBV7-9
ASSSLGPPGGEGEAF	TRBJ1-1	TRBV28
ASREQGNTEAF	TRBJ1-1	TRBV7-8